This T cell receptor (beta chain) was recovered during a study of blood T cell repertoires in COVID-19. Study in general: The samples span acute and convalescent COVID-19 from the United States, Italy and Spain. T cells, B-cell-depleted T cells, or PBMCs supplied cDNA or gDNA.

V lost 5 bases to trimming and J lost 8 bases; unmatched junction nucleotides: 3. This CDR3 has 14 amino acids. From germline, CDR1 is MDHEN and CDR2 SYDVKM. Original analysis: From reference gene primer amplification, estimates of nucleated cell counts were derived. The data were produced by immunoSEQ multiplex PCR, yet TCRdb's version contains in-frame clones alone and is incomplete. V, J and clone size reflect that table, while D and trimming were determined from the DNA. The sample comprises around 100,000 clones, just over 85% of which are singletons, and 5% rests with the top ten. The clonotype originates from a human donor in a cohort sampled during active COVID-19. Sequenced material: peripheral blood. This sequence joins TRBV28 and TRBJ1-4, with TRBD1 identical over 12 bases. The CDR3 region is CASSRDRGHEKLFF. The CDR3, as DNA: TGTGCCAGCAGTCGGGACAGGGGGCACGAAAAACTGTTTTTT. Based on the CDR3 plus reference TRBV28 and TRBJ1-4, the full variable domain is DVKVTQSSRYLVKRTGEKVFLECVQDMDHENMFWYRQDPGLGLRLIYFSYDVKMKEKGDIPEGYSVSREKKERFSLILESASTNQTSMYLCASSRDRGHEKLFFGSGTQLSVL.